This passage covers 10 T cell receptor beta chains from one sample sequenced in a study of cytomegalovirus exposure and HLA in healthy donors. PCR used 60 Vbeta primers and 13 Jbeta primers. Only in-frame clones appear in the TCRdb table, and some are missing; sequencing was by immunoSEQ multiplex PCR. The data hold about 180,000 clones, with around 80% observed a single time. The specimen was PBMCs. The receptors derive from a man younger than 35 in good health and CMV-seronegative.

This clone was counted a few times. The CDR3 DNA is TGCGCCAGCAGCTTGGTCCCCAGTTACGAGCAGTACTTC. It encodes CASSLVPSYEQYF. The chain employs TRBV5-1 and TRBJ2-7, with D hard to call. The germline V gene has CDR1 SGHRS and CDR2 YFSETQ. V was pared by 0 bases and J by 4 bases, with 8 bases between. CDR3 size: 13 residues.

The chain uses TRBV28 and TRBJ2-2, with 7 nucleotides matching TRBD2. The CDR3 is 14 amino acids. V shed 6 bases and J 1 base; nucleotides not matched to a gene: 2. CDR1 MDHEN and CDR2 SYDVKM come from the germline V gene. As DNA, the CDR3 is TGTGCCAGCAGGGGCGGGGGGAACACCGGGGAGCTGTTTTTT. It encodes CASRGGGNTGELFF.

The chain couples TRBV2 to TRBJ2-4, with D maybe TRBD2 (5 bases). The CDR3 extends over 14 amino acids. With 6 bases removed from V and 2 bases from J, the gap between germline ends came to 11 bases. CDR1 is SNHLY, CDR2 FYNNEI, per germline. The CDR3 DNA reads TGTGCCAGCAGGGGAGAGTATACCAAAAACATTCAGTACTTC. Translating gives CASRGEYTKNIQYF.

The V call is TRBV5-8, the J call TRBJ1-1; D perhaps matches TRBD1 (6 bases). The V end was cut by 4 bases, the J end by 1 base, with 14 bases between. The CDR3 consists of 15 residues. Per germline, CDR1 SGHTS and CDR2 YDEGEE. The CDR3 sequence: CASSLWGQTNTEAFF. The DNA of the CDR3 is TGTGCCAGCAGCCTGTGGGGGCAGACGAACACTGAAGCTTTCTTT.

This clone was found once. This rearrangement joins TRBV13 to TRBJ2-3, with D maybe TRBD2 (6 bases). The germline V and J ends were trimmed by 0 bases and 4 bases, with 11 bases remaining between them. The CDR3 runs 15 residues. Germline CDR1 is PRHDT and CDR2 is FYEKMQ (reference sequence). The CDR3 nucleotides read TGTGCCAGCAGCTTAGGCGCGGGAACAGCAGATACGCAGTATTTT. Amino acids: CASSLGAGTADTQYF.

Written as DNA, the CDR3 is TGTGCCAGCAGCCCCCGACAGGGGGCTAACGAGCAGTACTTC. Translated: CASSPRQGANEQYF. The chain employs TRBV5-5 and TRBJ2-7, with 10 positions matching TRBD1. This CDR3 has 14 residues. CDR1 SGHKS and CDR2 YYEKEE come from the germline V gene (reference sequence). The ends lost 4 bases at V and 5 bases at J; junction bases unmatched: 6.

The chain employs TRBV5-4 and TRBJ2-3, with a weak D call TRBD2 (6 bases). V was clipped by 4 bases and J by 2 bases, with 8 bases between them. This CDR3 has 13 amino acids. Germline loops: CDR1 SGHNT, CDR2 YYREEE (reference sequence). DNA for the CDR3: TGTGCCAGCAGCACGGACTACACAGATACGCAGTATTTT. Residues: CASSTDYTDTQYF.

The CDR3 is CASSGDTSTDTQYF. CDR3 coding DNA: TGTGCCAGTAGTGGGGACACCTCCACAGATACGCAGTATTTT. The rearrangement joins TRBV19 to TRBJ2-3; a possible D gene is TRBD1 (6 bases). This CDR3 is built from 14 residues. The germline gives CDR1 LNHDA, CDR2 SQIVND (reference sequence). V lost 5 bases and J lost 2, with 11 bases in between.

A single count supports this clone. CDR3 in DNA: TGTGCCTGGAGTGGGGGGAGGAATGAAGCTTTCTTT. Residues: CAWSGGRNEAFF. The chain uses TRBV30 and TRBJ1-1; possibly TRBD1 for D (5 bases). Germline V gene lookup returns CDR1 GTSNPN and CDR2 SVGIG (reference sequence). The CDR3 runs to 12 residues. The ends were cut back, 1 base at V and 7 bases at J, with 10 bases in the middle.

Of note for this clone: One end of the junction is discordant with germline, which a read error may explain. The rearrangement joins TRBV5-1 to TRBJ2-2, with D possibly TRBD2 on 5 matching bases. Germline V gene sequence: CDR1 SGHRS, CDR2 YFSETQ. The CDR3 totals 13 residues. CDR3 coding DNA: TGCGCCAGCAGCTCAGGAGACACCGGGGAGCTGCTTTTT. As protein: CASSSGDTGELLF.